Listed below are T cell receptor beta chains from one sample, sequenced in a study of shared clonotypes between healthy human individuals. Repertoires were generated with immunoSEQ multiplex PCR, while TCRdb's copy carries only in-frame clones and drops some. The table has a few million clones, 93% seen once; the top ten hold around 1.7%. The sequenced material came from naive CD8+ T cells from PBMCs. The receptors were gathered from a man between 18 and 35 years old in good health. Some clones in this sample may be carry-over from other donors' samples. CDR3s include the opening cysteine and the closing phenylalanine or tryptophan. Each record gives: V gene, CDR3 protein.

>TRBV18
CASSPRVDGELFF
>TRBV5-6
CASTGGDSLSYEQYF
>TRBV9
CASLLRDRYNQPQHF
>TRBV14
CASSQGRAGWETQYF
>TRBV29-1
CSVEGPGGQYF
>TRBV2
CASSSPRDLDYEQYF
>TRBV9
CATGKGGEQFF
>TRBV2
CASSGAGLHSGANVLTF
>TRBV6-5
CASSKQLANTGELFF
>TRBV19
CASSIVPESNQPQHF
>TRBV6-1
CASLRSYPQETQYF
>TRBV15
CATSKTRRDREVVQHF
>TRBV29-1
CSVVTGTSGRGEQYF
>TRBV28
CAVSQRNTEAFF
>TRBV27
CASSLGTFYEQYF
>TRBV28
CASSLTRSSEQYF
>TRBV5-6
CASSHDSGEQFF
>TRBV28
CASSLSRTVRREKLFF
>TRBV28
CASRGSRDPDGRLFF
>TRBV30
CAWSVGRGYQPQHF
>TRBV7-9
CASSLAVVRGPYNEQFF
>TRBV5-1
CASSLGGTGSDTQYF
>TRBV9
CASSTRPVRPSSYNEQFF
>TRBV5-1
CASRRTGADTQYF